This T cell receptor beta chain was captured in a study of CD4+ T cells in melanoma. Notes on the study in general: CD8+ T cell, macrophage and B cell function reportedly correlated with neoantigen-specific CD4+ T cells. Neoantigen-specific CD4+ T cells in melanoma reportedly had diverse differentiation states.

Turning to this clone: Antigen specificity is unknown. The sample holds other DNA sequences that translate to the same CDR3.

Measured with immunoSEQ multiplex PCR; TCRdb has only the in-frame clones, and not every one. This sample has about 110,000 clones, with 92% found just once. CDR1 and CDR2 from the germline V gene are SGHTA and FQGTGA. Germline trimming cut 2 bases from V and 4 bases from J; bases unmatched to any gene: 0. The CDR3 loop spans 14 amino acids. The sequenced sample consisted of peripheral blood. This clonotype originated in a human donor with melanoma. The chain recombines TRBV7-3 with TRBJ2-2; 8 nucleotides align to TRBD1. CDR3 sequence reads: CASSLGQGTGELFF. CDR3 DNA sequence: TGTGCCAGCAGCTTAGGACAGGGCACCGGGGAGCTGTTTTTT.